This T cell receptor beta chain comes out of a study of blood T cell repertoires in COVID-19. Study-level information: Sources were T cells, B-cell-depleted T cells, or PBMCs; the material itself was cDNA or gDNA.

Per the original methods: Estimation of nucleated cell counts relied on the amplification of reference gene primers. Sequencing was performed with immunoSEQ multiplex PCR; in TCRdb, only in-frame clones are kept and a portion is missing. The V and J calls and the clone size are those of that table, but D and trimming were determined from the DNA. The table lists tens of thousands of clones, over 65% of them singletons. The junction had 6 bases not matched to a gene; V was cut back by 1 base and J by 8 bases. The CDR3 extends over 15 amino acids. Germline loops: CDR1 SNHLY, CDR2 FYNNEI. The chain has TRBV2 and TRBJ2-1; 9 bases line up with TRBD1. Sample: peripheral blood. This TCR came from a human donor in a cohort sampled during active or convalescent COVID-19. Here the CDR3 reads CASSEEGTGYYEQFF. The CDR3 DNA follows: TGTGCCAGCAGTGAAGAAGGGACAGGGTATTATGAGCAGTTCTTC.